This T cell receptor beta chain appears in the sequencing data of a study of T cell repertoires in cytomegalovirus infection. Trimming removed 8 bases from V and 4 bases from J; junction bases left unmatched: 12. This CDR3 has 16 amino acids. Per the germline V gene, CDR1 is MNHEY and CDR2 is SVGEGT. From the reads, TCRdb called clonotypes with MiXCR, one entry per CDR3 protein. Of some 500,000 distinct CDR3 sequences listed, roughly a third were seen once; the top ten hold roughly a sixth. For this clonotype: The antigen is undetermined.

The receptor was isolated from a human donor in good health (CMV status not recorded). Some clones in this sample may be carry-over from other donors' samples. The chain joins TRBV6-2 or TRBV6-3 to TRBJ2-1; TRBD2 matches at 9 bases. This material consisted of cultured PBMCs, taken from culture after CMV antigen stimulation. CDR3 protein: CASSLAGVPPYNEQFF. CDR3 in DNA: TGTGCCAGCTCGTTAGCGGGAGTCCCACCTTACAATGAGCAGTTCTTC.